Each of the 3 T cell receptor beta chains below was sequenced from the same sample in a study of relationships among human T cell subsets (dated by TCRdb to about 2010). The library was obtained by multiplex PCR. The instrument given in TCRdb is 454 GS FLX. TCR alpha and beta CDR3 regions were amplified from mRNA by semiquantitative ARM-PCR. In ARM-PCR, tagged nested gene-specific primers were applied first, and communal superprimers then carried out the exponential amplification. Starting from the raw public reads, TCRdb applied fastp trimming at Q25, assembled clones with MiXCR and retained in-frame beta chains. CDR3 protein sequences are deduplicated, and each keeps its most common genes and DNA. In all, the sample holds approximately 15,000 distinct CDR3 sequences, and about 60% of those were seen once. About 2% of the sample lies in the top ten. CD4+CD25+ regulatory T cells were selected from positively selected CD4+ cells using anti-CD25 beads.

The sample consisted of Tregs sorted from blood. These receptors were collected from a man aged 35-49 years in good health.

This clonotype was counted a single time. This rearrangement joins TRBV5-1 to TRBJ2-7, with TRBD1 identical over 9 bases. This CDR3 is built from 14 residues. The ends lost 5 bases at V and 3 bases at J; junction bases unmatched: 6. Germline CDR1 and CDR2: SGHRS and YFSETQ. CDR3 nucleotides: TGCGCCAGCAGTCGGACAGGGGATTACTACGAGCAGTACTTC. Its protein is CASSRTGDYYEQYF.

This chain links TRBV6-1 with TRBJ2-7; 8 bases line up with TRBD1. CDR3 length: 13 amino acids. Germline values: CDR1 MNHNS, CDR2 SASEGT. The V segment lost 6 bases and the J segment 1 base; nucleotides outside the gene matches: 2. The CDR3 spells CASSRTGSYEQYF. The CDR3 bases are TGTGCCAGCAGCCGGACAGGGTCCTACGAGCAGTACTTC.

The CDR3 DNA follows: TGTGCCAGCAGCTTATGGGCAGATGGCTCCTACGAGCAGTACTTC. This encodes CASSLWADGSYEQYF. The chain links TRBV11-2 to TRBJ2-7; no clear D gene. The V end lost 2 bases, the J end lost 0 bases, and 11 bases lay between the germline ends. The germline V gene has CDR1 SGHAT and CDR2 FQNNGV. The CDR3 loop spans 15 amino acids.